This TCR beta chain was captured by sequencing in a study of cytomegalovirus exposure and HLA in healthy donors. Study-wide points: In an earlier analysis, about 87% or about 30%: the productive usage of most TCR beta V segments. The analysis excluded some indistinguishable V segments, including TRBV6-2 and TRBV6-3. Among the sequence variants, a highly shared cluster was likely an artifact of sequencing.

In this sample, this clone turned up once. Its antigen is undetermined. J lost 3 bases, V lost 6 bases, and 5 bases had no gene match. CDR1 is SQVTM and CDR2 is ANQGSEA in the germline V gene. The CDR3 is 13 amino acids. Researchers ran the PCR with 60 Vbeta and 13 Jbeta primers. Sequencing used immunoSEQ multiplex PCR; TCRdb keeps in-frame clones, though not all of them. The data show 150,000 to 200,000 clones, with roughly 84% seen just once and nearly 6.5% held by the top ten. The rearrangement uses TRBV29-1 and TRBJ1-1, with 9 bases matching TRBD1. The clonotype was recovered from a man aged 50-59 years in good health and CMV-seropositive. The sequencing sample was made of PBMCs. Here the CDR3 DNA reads TGCAGCGTCCCGGGACAGGGCGACACTGAAGCTTTCTTT. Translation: CSVPGQGDTEAFF.